Listed below are T cell receptor beta chains from one sample, sequenced in a study of technical replicates of blood from several donors. This table comes from immunoSEQ multiplex PCR, and its TCRdb copy is limited to in-frame clones, with some not included. The sample has about 67,000 clones, about 98% seen once; the top ten hold over 0.15%. The sequenced material came from T cells isolated from PBMCs. The receptors were gathered from a human donor in good health. Each CDR3 is given with its conserved first and last residue. The D gene is left open where the match is weak. The size of a clone is reported for some rows only, either as once, few or many, or as a class for expanded clones.

>-|TRBJ2-5|TRBV4-1|13|once
CASSQFLPETQYF
TGCGCCAGCAGCCAATTCCTTCCAGAGACCCAGTACTTC
>-|TRBJ2-3|TRBV4-1|15|-
CASSQDGGRTDTQYF
TGCGCCAGCAGCCAAGATGGAGGGCGCACAGATACGCAGTATTTT
>-|TRBJ2-7|TRBV5-1|14|-
CASSLVFQTYEQYF
TGCGCCAGCAGCTTGGTTTTCCAGACCTACGAGCAGTACTTC
>TRBD1|TRBJ1-5|TRBV4-2|19|-
CASSQDLDRGRVGNQPQHF
TGTGCCAGCAGCCAAGATCTGGACAGGGGGCGGGTGGGAAATCAGCCCCAGCATTTT
>-|TRBJ1-2|TRBV11-2|14|-
CASSFGGLRYGYTF
TGTGCCAGCAGCTTTGGAGGGCTCCGCTATGGCTACACCTTC
>TRBD1|TRBJ2-5|TRBV12-5|20|-
CASGLALRGLSIRYQETQYF
TGTGCTAGTGGTTTGGCCCTTAGGGGGCTGAGTATAAGGTACCAAGAGACCCAGTACTTC
>-|TRBJ2-2|TRBV6-4|15|-
CASSDSGDFTGELFF
TGTGCCAGCAGTGACTCCGGGGACTTTACCGGGGAGCTGTTTTTT
>-|TRBJ2-2|TRBV2|14|-
CASSDYGSPGELFF
TGTGCCAGCAGTGATTATGGTAGCCCCGGGGAGCTGTTTTTT
>TRBD1|TRBJ2-7|TRBV19|14|-
CASSMGQVHYEQYF
TGTGCCAGTAGTATGGGACAGGTGCACTACGAGCAGTACTTC
>-|TRBJ1-1|TRBV7-9|15|-
CASNSNGQLNTEAFF
TGTGCCAGCAACTCCAACGGACAGCTGAACACTGAAGCTTTCTTT
>TRBD1|TRBJ1-5|TRBV6-6|16|few
CASSYPDRGNNQPQHF
TGTGCCAGCAGTTACCCCGACAGGGGCAACAATCAGCCCCAGCATTTT
>-|TRBJ2-5|TRBV9|13|-
CASSVGQQETQYF
TGTGCCAGCAGCGTAGGACAGCAAGAGACCCAGTACTTC
>-|TRBJ2-7|TRBV5-1|15|-
CASSLRQGFSYEQYF
TGCGCCAGCAGCCTGCGGCAGGGTTTCTCCTACGAGCAGTACTTC
>TRBD2|TRBJ2-5|TRBV13|16|-
CASSLGTSGGVETQYF
TGTGCCAGCAGCCTGGGGACTAGCGGGGGGGTAGAGACCCAGTACTTC
>-|TRBJ2-1|TRBV4-1|15|-
CASSGGAPSYNEQFF
TGCGCCAGCAGCGGGGGGGCGCCCTCCTACAATGAGCAGTTCTTC
>-|TRBJ2-7|TRBV27|17|-
CASSLSGLGLFLYEQYF
TGTGCCAGCAGTTTATCGGGGCTGGGACTCTTCCTCTACGAGCAGTACTTC
>TRBD2|TRBJ2-3|TRBV9|16|once
CASSVDSGGASDTQYF
TGTGCCAGCAGCGTAGATAGCGGGGGGGCCTCAGATACGCAGTATTTT
>-|TRBJ2-6|TRBV9|15|once
CASSVGSSGANVLTF
TGTGCCAGCAGCGTAGGGAGCTCTGGGGCCAACGTCCTGACTTTC
>-|TRBJ2-7|TRBV11-2|16|-
CASSLSWERHTYEQYF
TGTGCCAGCAGCTTATCCTGGGAGCGACACACCTACGAGCAGTACTTC
>-|TRBJ1-1|TRBV7-9|15|-
CASSFGDLMNTEAFF
TGTGCCAGCAGCTTCGGGGATCTCATGAACACTGAAGCTTTCTTT
>-|TRBJ1-1|TRBV19|14|-
CASSWQGSGSEAFF
TGTGCCAGTAGTTGGCAGGGTTCTGGCTCTGAAGCTTTCTTT
>TRBD1|TRBJ1-2|TRBV19|14|-
CASSPGQGDYGYTF
TGTGCCAGTAGTCCCGGACAGGGTGACTATGGCTACACCTTC
>-|TRBJ2-7|TRBV6-1|14|-
CASTQEGVFYEQYF
TGTGCCAGCACTCAGGAGGGAGTCTTCTACGAGCAGTACTTC
>TRBD2|TRBJ2-3|TRBV4-1|16|-
CASSQGEGRSTDTQYF
TGCGCCAGCAGCCAAGGGGAGGGACGGAGCACAGATACGCAGTATTTT
>-|TRBJ2-2|TRBV5-1|15|-
CASSLAARATGELFF
TGCGCCAGCAGCTTGGCTGCCAGGGCCACCGGGGAGCTGTTTTTT
>TRBD1|TRBJ1-2|TRBV7-9|15|-
CATRGARSMDYGYTF
TGTGCCACCAGGGGGGCCCGATCAATGGACTATGGCTACACCTTC
>-|TRBJ1-1|TRBV7-9|12|-
CASSLGTAEAFF
TGTGCCAGCAGCTTAGGGACAGCCGAAGCTTTCTTT
>-|TRBJ1-5|TRBV4-1|19|-
CASSQVLLQGGGPNQPQHF
TGCGCCAGCAGCCAAGTTCTGTTGCAGGGTGGAGGGCCTAATCAGCCCCAGCATTTT
>TRBD2|TRBJ2-7|TRBV28|15|-
CASSPGLVFNNEQYF
TGTGCCAGCAGCCCTGGACTAGTTTTTAACAACGAGCAGTACTTC
>-|TRBJ2-7|TRBV21-1|14|-
CASVYRGAVGEQYF
TGTGCCAGCGTCTACAGGGGCGCGGTGGGCGAGCAGTACTTC
>TRBD2|TRBJ2-7|TRBV28|19|-
CASSFYGGGLAGAWLEQYF
TGTGCCAGCAGTTTTTACGGCGGCGGGCTAGCGGGAGCATGGTTAGAGCAGTACTTC
>TRBD1|TRBJ1-1|TRBV13|19|-
CASSLGTGGLDLLNTEAFF
TGTGCCAGCAGCCTCGGGACAGGGGGCTTGGACCTCTTGAACACTGAAGCTTTCTTT